A selection of T cell receptor beta chains follows, all from one sample in a study of T cell responses to AZD1222 COVID-19 vaccine. Sequenced by immunoSEQ multiplex PCR; TCRdb stores in-frame clones only, minus some. The sample carries approximately 30,000 clones, around 84% recorded once. The sample consisted of peripheral blood, taken 28 days after the second AZD1222 dose. The receptors shown here come from an adult who received the AZD1222 COVID-19 vaccine. CDR3s include the opening cysteine and the closing phenylalanine or tryptophan. D genes are given only for firm matches. A clone size is listed for some rows: how often the clone was seen (once, few, many), or a class if it is expanded.

d_call,j_call,v_call,clone_size,cdr3_nt,cdr3_aa
TRBD1,TRBJ1-1,TRBV6-5,.,TGTGCGAGCGGACAGGGAGGGGTGAACACTGAAGCTTTCTTT,CASGQGGVNTEAFF
TRBD2,TRBJ2-3,TRBV10-3,.,TGTGCCATCAGGGGCTCAGCGGGGCTGGGGGATACGCAGTATTTT,CAIRGSAGLGDTQYF
.,TRBJ1-1,TRBV27,.,TGTGCCAGCAGTTCGGGGGTTCGGGGTTTGAACACTGAAGCTTTCTTT,CASSSGVRGLNTEAFF
TRBD1,TRBJ1-2,TRBV19,.,TGTGCCAGTAGTTCTGGGACAGTCGAACTCTATGGCTACACCTTC,CASSSGTVELYGYTF
.,TRBJ1-2,TRBV5-1,.,TGCGCCAGCAGCTTGATCGGAGCTAACTATGGCTACACCTTC,CASSLIGANYGYTF
TRBD1,TRBJ1-1,TRBV10-2,.,TGCGCCAGCAGCGCGGACAGGGACGCTGAAGCTTTCTTT,CASSADRDAEAFF
.,TRBJ1-5,TRBV2,.,TGTGCCAGCAGTGAAGAGGGGCATCAGCCCCAGCATTTT,CASSEEGHQPQHF
.,TRBJ1-4,TRBV18,.,TGTGCCAGCTCACCAAACGGGAATCGGGAAAAACTGTTTTTT,CASSPNGNREKLFF
.,TRBJ2-1,TRBV11-2,.,TGTGCCAGCAGCTTGACGGGGGCCCACAATGAGCAGTTCTTC,CASSLTGAHNEQFF
.,TRBJ2-3,TRBV5-1,.,TGCGCCAGCAGCCCGGGACTCCCGGAGGATACGCAGTATTTT,CASSPGLPEDTQYF
.,TRBJ1-1,TRBV7-2,.,TGTGCCAGCAGCTTACTAAGGCAGGTGAACACTGAAGCTTTCTTT,CASSLLRQVNTEAFF
TRBD2,TRBJ2-1,TRBV6-2/TRBV6-3,.,TGTGCCAGCAGTAGCAACATAGCGGGAGCCCCCTACAATGAGCAGTTCTTC,CASSSNIAGAPYNEQFF
TRBD2,TRBJ2-3,TRBV7-2,.,TGTGCCAGCAGCTGGTCCTTAGCGGGGCCTAGCACAGATACGCAGTATTTT,CASSWSLAGPSTDTQYF
.,TRBJ2-7,TRBV5-5,.,TGTGCCAGCAGCCAAGAGACAGGGCAGTACTTC,CASSQETGQYF
.,TRBJ1-5,TRBV2,.,TGTGCCAGCAGAAAGGGGGTTAGCCAGCCCCAGCATTTT,CASRKGVSQPQHF
.,TRBJ2-1,TRBV2,.,TGTGCCAGCAGTGCTGTTAGAGGGGGGTCTATCGAGCAGTTCTTC,CASSAVRGGSIEQFF
TRBD2,TRBJ2-3,TRBV7-2,once,TGTGCCAGCAGCTTAGTTGGTAGCGGGAGGGATACGCAGTATTTT,CASSLVGSGRDTQYF
.,TRBJ1-1,TRBV28,.,TGTGCCAGCAGACCGGGGACGGGGAACACTGAAGCTTTCTTT,CASRPGTGNTEAFF
.,TRBJ2-2,TRBV12-3/TRBV12-4,.,TGTGCCAGCAGTTTACAGAACACCGGGGAGCTGTTTTTT,CASSLQNTGELFF
.,TRBJ2-7,TRBV5-1,few,TGCGCCAGCAGCTTATTGGTAGGGACCGAGCAGTACTTC,CASSLLVGTEQYF
.,TRBJ2-5,TRBV24-1,.,TGTGCCACCAGTGACCGGGACCAAGAGACCCAGTACTTC,CATSDRDQETQYF
.,TRBJ2-1,TRBV6-5,.,TGTGCCAGCGTTGGCACTTTTTACAATGAGCAGTTCTTC,CASVGTFYNEQFF
.,TRBJ2-6,TRBV9,.,TGTGCCAGCAGCCTAGAATGGGGGGAACTCTCTGGGGCTAACGTCCTGACTTTC,CASSLEWGELSGANVLTF
.,TRBJ2-1,TRBV15,.,TGTGCCACCAGGACAGTGGGTTCCAATGAGCAGTTCTTC,CATRTVGSNEQFF
TRBD2,TRBJ2-2,TRBV6-4,.,TGTGCCAGCAGTGATCAAGCGGGAGACACCGGGGAGCTGTTTTTT,CASSDQAGDTGELFF
.,TRBJ1-3,TRBV6-5,.,TGTGCCAGCAGGGATTACTCTGGAAACACCATATATTTT,CASRDYSGNTIYF
.,TRBJ1-2,TRBV12-3/TRBV12-4,.,TGTGCCAGCAGTCCCGACGGATACTATGGCTACACCTTC,CASSPDGYYGYTF
.,TRBJ1-1,TRBV12-2,.,TGTGCAAGTCGCTTAGGGAGAGGAAACACTGAAGCTTTCTTT,CASRLGRGNTEAFF
.,TRBJ2-1,TRBV4-1,.,TGCGCCAGCAGCCAGACTCAGGCGGGAAGCCAATACAATGAGCAGTTCTTC,CASSQTQAGSQYNEQFF
TRBD1,TRBJ1-1,TRBV19,.,TGTGCCAGTAGACCGGGACAGGGGAAGGGGCACACTGAAGCTTTCTTT,CASRPGQGKGHTEAFF
TRBD2,TRBJ2-5,TRBV7-2,.,TGTGCCAGCAGCTTAGGTGTGACTAGCGGGGGAAGGGGGGAGACCCAGTACTTC,CASSLGVTSGGRGETQYF
.,TRBJ1-2,TRBV3-1/TRBV3-2,.,TGTGCCAGCAGCCAAGAGTTAGGGCGCTACACCTTC,CASSQELGRYTF
.,TRBJ1-2,TRBV11-2,.,TGTGCCAGCAGCTTAACAGGGCTTGGCTACACCTTC,CASSLTGLGYTF
.,TRBJ2-2,TRBV29-1,.,TGCAGCGTTGACGGCCAGAACACCGGGGAGCTGTTTTTT,CSVDGQNTGELFF
TRBD1,TRBJ1-2,TRBV3-1/TRBV3-2,.,TGTGCCAGCAGCCCCCGACAGGGACATGGGTCTGGCTACACCTTC,CASSPRQGHGSGYTF
.,TRBJ2-7,TRBV28,.,TGTGCCAGCAATCCAACCGGCAGACCCTACGAGCAGTACTTC,CASNPTGRPYEQYF
TRBD1,TRBJ1-1,TRBV6-1,.,TGTGCCAGCAGTGAAGGAGCCAGGGGGGGACCTGAAGCTTTCTTT,CASSEGARGGPEAFF
.,TRBJ2-1,TRBV4-1,medium-sized,TGCGCCAGCAGCCAAGAACCCTACGGCGTTCGCGAGCAGTTCTTC,CASSQEPYGVREQFF
TRBD2,TRBJ2-7,TRBV10-3,once,TGTGCCATCAGCACTAGCGGGAGTTTTTACGAGCAGTACTTC,CAISTSGSFYEQYF
.,TRBJ2-7,TRBV20-1,.,TGCAGTGCTAGAGATCCCCGTCCCAAGTACTTC,CSARDPRPKYF
.,TRBJ2-5,TRBV3-1/TRBV3-2,.,TGTGCCAGCAGCCAAGTCGTAGGCGAGACCCAGTACTTC,CASSQVVGETQYF
.,TRBJ2-7,TRBV16,.,TGTGCCAGCAGCCAACCCCTGAGGGGGTCCGAGCAGTACTTC,CASSQPLRGSEQYF
TRBD1,TRBJ1-5,TRBV3-1/TRBV3-2,.,TGTGCCAGCAGTACAGGGGATCAGCCCCAGCATTTT,CASSTGDQPQHF
.,TRBJ2-2,TRBV4-1,.,TGCGCCAGCAGCAAGGGGCAGGGGAGGTCCGGGGAGCTGTTTTTT,CASSKGQGRSGELFF
TRBD1,TRBJ1-6,TRBV4-1,.,TGCGCCAGCAGCCAGTCTACAGGGGCCTATAATTCACCCCTCCACTTT,CASSQSTGAYNSPLHF
.,TRBJ1-6,TRBV6-5,.,TGTGCCAGCAGTTACTCGAAGTCCCAAGGGAATTCACCCCTCCACTTT,CASSYSKSQGNSPLHF
.,TRBJ2-1,TRBV11-2,.,TGTGCCAGCAGCTTGAGGACCGCTGGGGATGAGCAGTTCTTC,CASSLRTAGDEQFF
TRBD2,TRBJ2-1,TRBV19,.,TGTGCCAGTAGTCCCCGGGAGCGGGGGAGCTCCTACAATGAGCAGTTCTTC,CASSPRERGSSYNEQFF
.,TRBJ1-1,TRBV28,.,TGTGCCAGCACCATAATGCAGGGGAGGGCTTTCTTT,CASTIMQGRAFF
.,TRBJ1-5,TRBV28,.,TGTGCCAGCAGTTTATCAGGGGCCGAAAATCAGCCCCAGCATTTT,CASSLSGAENQPQHF
.,TRBJ2-1,TRBV11-3,few,TGTGCCAGCAGCCCCCCGGGAGCCCACAATGAGCAGTTCTTC,CASSPPGAHNEQFF
.,TRBJ2-3,TRBV6-6,.,TGTGCCAGCAGCCCCGCCAGAGACCGTTATGATACGCAGTATTTT,CASSPARDRYDTQYF
TRBD2,TRBJ2-7,TRBV2,.,TGTGCCAGCAGTGACCCTAACGCGGCTAGCGGATCCTACGAGCAGTACTTC,CASSDPNAASGSYEQYF